Sequencing of this TCR beta chain was carried out in a study of T cell clones after liver transplantation. Study context: Post-transplant blood was tracked for graft-donor-reactive T cell clones identified in a pre-transplant mixed lymphocyte reaction.

Trimming stripped 1 base from V and 1 base from J, with 11 bases between. The CDR3 consists of 16 residues. Germline-derived CDR1 and CDR2 are SGHRS and YFSETQ. Using immunoSEQ multiplex PCR, the repertoire was profiled, and TCRdb retains in-frame clones only, with some absent. Here the sample spans about 5,000 clones, over 40% being singletons. Whole-study findings and limits: In a couple of subjects, few donor cells limited the measurable donor-reactive repertoire.

This clone appeared a single time. The antigen is not known. Sequencing of dividing CFSE-low cells from the MLR defined alloreactive TCRbeta sequences. Pre-transplant recipient cells responded to graft donor PBMCs, splenocytes, lymph-node cells, or third-party PBMCs. This TCR came from a human patient who received a liver transplant. The T cells may come from the graft donor. J is TRBJ2-2 and V is TRBV5-1; the D gene could be TRBD1 or TRBD2 (5 bases each). The sample consisted of CD4+ T cells from cultured PBMCs. The CDR3, as DNA: TGCGCCAGCAGCTTGACAGGAGGAAGGAACACCGGGGAGCTGTTTTTT. Protein: CASSLTGGRNTGELFF.